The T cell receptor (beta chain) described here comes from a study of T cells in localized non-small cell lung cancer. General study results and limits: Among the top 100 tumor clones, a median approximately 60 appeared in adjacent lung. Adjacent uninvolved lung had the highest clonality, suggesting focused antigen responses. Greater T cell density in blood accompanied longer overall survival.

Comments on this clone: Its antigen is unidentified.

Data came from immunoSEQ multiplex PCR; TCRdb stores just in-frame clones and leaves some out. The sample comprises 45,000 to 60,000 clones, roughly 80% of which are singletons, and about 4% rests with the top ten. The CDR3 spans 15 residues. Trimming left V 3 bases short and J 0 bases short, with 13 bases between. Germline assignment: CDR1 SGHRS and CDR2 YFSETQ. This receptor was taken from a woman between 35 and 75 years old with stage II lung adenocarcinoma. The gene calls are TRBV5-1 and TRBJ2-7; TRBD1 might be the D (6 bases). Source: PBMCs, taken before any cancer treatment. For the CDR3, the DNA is TGCGCCAGCAGCTCGGGACATTCGGGCTCCTACGAGCAGTACTTC. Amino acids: CASSSGHSGSYEQYF.